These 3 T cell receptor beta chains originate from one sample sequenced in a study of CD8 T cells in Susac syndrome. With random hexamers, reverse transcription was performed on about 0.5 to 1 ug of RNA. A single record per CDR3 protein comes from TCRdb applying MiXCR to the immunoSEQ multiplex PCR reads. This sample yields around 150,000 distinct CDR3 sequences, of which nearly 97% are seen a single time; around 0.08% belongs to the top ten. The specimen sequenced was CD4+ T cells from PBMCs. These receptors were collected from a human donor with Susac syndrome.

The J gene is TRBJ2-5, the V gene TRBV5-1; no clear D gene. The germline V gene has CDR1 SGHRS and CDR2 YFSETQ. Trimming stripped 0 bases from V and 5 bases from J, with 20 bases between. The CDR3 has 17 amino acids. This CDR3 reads CASSLASGPTTGETQYF. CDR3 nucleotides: TGCGCCAGCAGCTTGGCTTCAGGACCGACGACTGGGGAGACCCAGTACTTC.

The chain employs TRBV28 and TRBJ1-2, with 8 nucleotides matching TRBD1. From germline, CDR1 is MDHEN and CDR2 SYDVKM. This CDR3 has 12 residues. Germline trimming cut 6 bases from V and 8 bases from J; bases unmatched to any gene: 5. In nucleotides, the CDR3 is TGTGCCAGCAGATGGACAGGGTTGGGCTACACCTTC. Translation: CASRWTGLGYTF.

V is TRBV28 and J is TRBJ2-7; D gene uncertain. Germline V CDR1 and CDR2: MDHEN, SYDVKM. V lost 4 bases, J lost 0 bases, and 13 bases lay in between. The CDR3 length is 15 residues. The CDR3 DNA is TGTGCCAGCAGTTCGGAGCTCTCCCACTCCTACGAGCAGTACTTC. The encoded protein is CASSSELSHSYEQYF.